Listed below are T cell receptor beta chains from one sample, sequenced in a study of blood T cell repertoires in COVID-19. The table came from immunoSEQ multiplex PCR; TCRdb's copy has only in-frame clones and leaves some out. The table has about 250,000 clones, about four fifths seen once. The sample consisted of peripheral blood. These receptors were taken from a man older than 75 with acute or convalescent COVID-19. Each CDR3 is given with its conserved first and last residue. The D gene is left open where the match is weak. Only part of the rows carry a size: once, few, many, or a class if the clone is expanded.

-	-	TRBV24-1	15	TRBJ2-3	CATSDSGRGADTQYF	TGTGCCACCAGTGATTCGGGTAGGGGCGCAGATACGCAGTATTTT
few	TRBD1	TRBV11-2	14	TRBJ2-7	CASSFDRGAHEQYF	TGTGCCAGCAGCTTCGACAGGGGGGCCCACGAGCAGTACTTC
-	TRBD1	TRBV4-1	19	TRBJ2-7	CASSQVFVGGQGARYEQYF	TGCGCCAGCAGCCAAGTCTTTGTTGGGGGACAGGGGGCAAGGTACGAGCAGTACTTC
-	-	TRBV7-2	13	TRBJ1-1	CASSVSRGAEAFF	TGTGCCAGCAGCGTCTCCCGCGGCGCTGAAGCTTTCTTT
few	TRBD2	TRBV5-5	16	TRBJ2-1	CASSSQGLAGGIEQFF	TGTGCCAGCAGCTCCCAGGGACTAGCGGGAGGCATTGAGCAGTTCTTC
-	-	TRBV19	14	TRBJ1-2	CASSFRGNDYGYTF	TGTGCCAGTAGTTTCAGGGGAAATGACTATGGCTACACCTTC
-	-	TRBV28	15	TRBJ1-6	CASSRGGASPSPLHF	TGTGCCAGCAGTAGGGGGGGCGCCTCCCCCTCACCCCTCCACTTT
-	-	TRBV12-3/TRBV12-4	13	TRBJ1-2	CASSLSGPYGYTF	TGTGCCAGCAGTTTATCAGGCCCCTATGGCTACACCTTC
-	TRBD1	TRBV6-5	13	TRBJ2-3	CASSRTGVNTQYF	TGTGCCAGCAGCCGGACAGGGGTTAATACGCAGTATTTT
-	TRBD2	TRBV18	16	TRBJ2-7	CASSPSRAGGYYEQYF	TGTGCCAGCTCACCGTCTCGGGCGGGGGGCTACTACGAGCAGTACTTC
once	TRBD2	TRBV3-1/TRBV3-2	15	TRBJ2-3	CASTTSGGSTDTQYF	TGTGCCAGCACCACTAGCGGGGGGAGCACAGATACGCAGTATTTT
-	-	TRBV19	12	TRBJ1-2	CASSIDTGAYTF	TGTGCCAGTAGTATAGATACAGGAGCCTACACCTTC
few	TRBD2	TRBV18	16	TRBJ2-7	CASSPPFRGRADEQYF	TGTGCCAGCTCACCACCCTTCCGAGGGAGGGCGGACGAGCAGTACTTC
few	-	TRBV5-1	16	TRBJ1-1	CASSLERGARGTEAFF	TGCGCCAGCAGCTTGGAGCGGGGGGCCCGTGGCACTGAAGCTTTCTTT
-	TRBD2	TRBV4-2	17	TRBJ2-2	CASSQDLTSGNTGELFF	TGTGCCAGCAGCCAAGATTTGACTAGCGGGAACACCGGGGAGCTGTTTTTT
-	-	TRBV28	13	TRBJ1-5	CASGTLSNQPQHF	TGTGCCAGCGGCACCCTTAGCAATCAGCCCCAGCATTTT
once	-	TRBV6-5	13	TRBJ1-3	CASSQRAGNTIYF	TGTGCCAGCAGTCAGAGGGCGGGAAACACCATATATTTT
-	-	TRBV6-5	13	TRBJ1-5	CASKFYSNQPQHF	TGTGCCAGCAAATTTTATAGCAATCAGCCCCAGCATTTT
once	TRBD1	TRBV4-1	14	TRBJ2-4	CASSQDGTVNIQYF	TGCGCCAGCAGCCAAGATGGGACAGTAAACATTCAGTACTTC
-	-	TRBV6-4	13	TRBJ2-3	CASSDSDGNTQYF	TGTGCCAGCAGTGACTCCGACGGGAATACGCAGTATTTT
-	-	TRBV12-3/TRBV12-4	13	TRBJ1-1	CASSFYTNTEAFF	TGTGCCAGCAGTTTTTACACGAACACTGAAGCTTTCTTT
-	-	TRBV19	14	TRBJ2-1	CASSIRDTDDEQFF	TGTGCCAGTAGTATACGGGACACCGACGATGAGCAGTTCTTC
-	TRBD2	TRBV27	18	TRBJ2-2	CASSLGSSGGHNTGELFF	TGTGCCAGCAGTTTAGGTTCCAGCGGGGGCCATAACACCGGGGAGCTGTTTTTT
-	TRBD1	TRBV5-8	15	TRBJ1-5	CASSPGTGVNQPQHF	TGTGCCAGCAGCCCCGGGACAGGGGTTAATCAGCCCCAGCATTTT
-	-	TRBV30	12	TRBJ1-1	CAWFPRVGGAFF	TGTGCCTGGTTCCCCAGGGTGGGGGGAGCTTTCTTT
few	-	TRBV11-3	15	TRBJ2-3	CASSLGQFFTDTQYF	TGTGCCAGCAGCCTAGGACAGTTTTTCACAGATACGCAGTATTTT
-	TRBD1	TRBV12-3/TRBV12-4	13	TRBJ1-2	CASSPYRGRDYTF	TGTGCCAGCAGTCCGTACAGGGGGCGAGACTACACCTTC
-	TRBD1	TRBV24-1	15	TRBJ2-1	CATSDPTGKLNEQFF	TGTGCCACCAGTGACCCGACAGGGAAATTGAATGAGCAGTTCTTC
-	-	TRBV5-1	15	TRBJ1-5	CASSLAGIVDQPQHF	TGCGCCAGCAGCTTGGCAGGGATCGTGGATCAGCCCCAGCATTTT
-	-	TRBV5-1	15	TRBJ2-4	CASSSGGPAKNIQYF	TGCGCCAGCAGCTCTGGAGGGCCTGCCAAAAACATTCAGTACTTC
-	-	TRBV10-3	16	TRBJ2-5	CAISESGASRGETQYF	TGTGCCATCAGTGAGTCGGGGGCCTCCCGGGGAGAGACCCAGTACTTC
-	-	TRBV30	15	TRBJ1-3	CAWNGGVSSGNTIYF	TGTGCCTGGAACGGGGGAGTCAGCTCTGGAAACACCATATATTTT
-	TRBD1	TRBV20-1	12	TRBJ2-7	CSASDRGNEQYF	TGCAGTGCTAGTGACAGGGGTAACGAGCAGTACTTC
few	TRBD1	TRBV11-2	16	TRBJ2-1	CASSLRGDRGRNEQFF	TGTGCCAGCAGCTTGAGAGGGGACAGGGGCAGAAATGAGCAGTTCTTC
few	-	TRBV7-2	13	TRBJ2-7	CASSSRRGYEQYF	TGTGCCAGCAGCTCGAGGCGGGGCTACGAGCAGTACTTC
-	-	TRBV10-3	15	TRBJ1-4	CAISELRGLWEKLFF	TGTGCCATCAGTGAGTTAAGGGGCTTATGGGAAAAACTGTTTTTT
-	-	TRBV28	16	TRBJ1-1	CASSLQGRGLNTEAFF	TGTGCCAGCAGTCTACAGGGCAGGGGCCTGAACACTGAAGCTTTCTTT
few	TRBD1	TRBV7-2	15	TRBJ1-2	CASSPSYPGGRGYTF	TGTGCCAGCAGCCCCTCTTATCCAGGGGGCAGGGGCTACACCTTC
few	TRBD2	TRBV28	14	TRBJ2-3	CASISGGWRDTQYF	TGTGCCAGCATCAGCGGGGGGTGGCGAGATACGCAGTATTTT
-	TRBD1	TRBV5-6	17	TRBJ2-1	CASSSRGPIFSYNEQFF	TGTGCCAGCAGCTCCAGGGGGCCCATATTCTCCTACAATGAGCAGTTCTTC
-	TRBD1	TRBV5-1	13	TRBJ1-1	CASSLSTGAEAFF	TGCGCCAGCAGCCTGTCGACAGGGGCTGAAGCTTTCTTT
-	TRBD1	TRBV29-1	12	TRBJ1-2	CSVERGPYGYTF	TGCAGCGTTGAAAGGGGGCCCTATGGCTACACCTTC
-	-	TRBV3-1/TRBV3-2	16	TRBJ1-6	CASSLGAPSRNSPLHF	TGTGCCAGCAGCCTAGGAGCTCCCTCTCGTAATTCACCCCTCCACTTT
-	TRBD2	TRBV6-1	16	TRBJ2-1	CASSARGLAGEGEQFF	TGTGCCAGCAGTGCGAGGGGACTAGCGGGAGAGGGTGAGCAGTTCTTC
-	TRBD2	TRBV24-1	17	TRBJ2-2	CATSDRIAGGPSGELFF	TGTGCCACCAGTGATCGGATAGCGGGAGGGCCGTCCGGGGAGCTGTTTTTT
-	-	TRBV6-5	14	TRBJ1-3	CASWGALSGNTIYF	TGTGCCAGCTGGGGAGCACTTTCTGGAAACACCATATATTTT
-	TRBD1	TRBV7-7	18	TRBJ2-2	CASSSGINRGAGTGELFF	TGTGCCAGCAGCTCAGGAATAAACAGGGGGGCTGGCACCGGGGAGCTGTTTTTT
-	-	TRBV7-9	13	TRBJ1-6	CASSAGTSSPLHF	TGTGCCAGCAGCGCAGGGACTTCTTCACCCCTCCACTTT
-	-	TRBV7-3	13	TRBJ2-5	CASSPSREETQYF	TGTGCCAGCAGCCCCTCGAGGGAGGAGACCCAGTACTTC
-	TRBD2	TRBV9	18	TRBJ2-1	CASSASRGTRGGYNEQFF	TGTGCCAGCAGCGCGTCTAGGGGGACTAGAGGTGGTTACAATGAGCAGTTCTTC
-	TRBD2	TRBV3-1/TRBV3-2	18	TRBJ2-2	CASRHGLAGGLRTGELFF	TGTGCCAGCAGACACGGACTAGCGGGAGGGCTTAGGACCGGGGAGCTGTTTTTT
-	-	TRBV19	13	TRBJ1-2	CASTRQAGTGYTF	TGTGCCAGTACCCGACAGGCAGGGACCGGCTACACCTTC
-	TRBD1	TRBV5-6	16	TRBJ2-7	CASSIPPGQVPYEQYF	TGTGCCAGCAGCATACCTCCGGGACAGGTCCCCTACGAGCAGTACTTC
-	-	TRBV25-1	16	TRBJ2-7	CASSDIGTFSTYEQYF	TGTGCCAGCAGTGACATTGGGACTTTTAGCACCTACGAGCAGTACTTC
-	TRBD2	TRBV7-3	17	TRBJ2-6	CASSSWAGGAGANVLTF	TGTGCCAGCAGCTCTTGGGCGGGGGGCGCTGGGGCCAACGTCCTGACTTTC
few	TRBD1	TRBV10-2	14	TRBJ1-5	CASSPGTGGMPQHF	TGCGCCAGCAGTCCGGGGACAGGGGGCATGCCCCAGCATTTT
-	TRBD1	TRBV2	15	TRBJ1-5	CASSMTGGWDQPQHF	TGTGCCAGCAGCATGACAGGGGGTTGGGATCAGCCCCAGCATTTT
-	TRBD2	TRBV2	17	TRBJ2-7	CASTPRLAGLSSYEQYF	TGTGCCAGCACCCCAAGACTAGCGGGCCTGAGCTCCTACGAGCAGTACTTC
-	-	TRBV28	13	TRBJ1-2	CASSLDSHYGYTF	TGTGCCAGCAGTTTAGACAGCCACTATGGCTACACCTTC